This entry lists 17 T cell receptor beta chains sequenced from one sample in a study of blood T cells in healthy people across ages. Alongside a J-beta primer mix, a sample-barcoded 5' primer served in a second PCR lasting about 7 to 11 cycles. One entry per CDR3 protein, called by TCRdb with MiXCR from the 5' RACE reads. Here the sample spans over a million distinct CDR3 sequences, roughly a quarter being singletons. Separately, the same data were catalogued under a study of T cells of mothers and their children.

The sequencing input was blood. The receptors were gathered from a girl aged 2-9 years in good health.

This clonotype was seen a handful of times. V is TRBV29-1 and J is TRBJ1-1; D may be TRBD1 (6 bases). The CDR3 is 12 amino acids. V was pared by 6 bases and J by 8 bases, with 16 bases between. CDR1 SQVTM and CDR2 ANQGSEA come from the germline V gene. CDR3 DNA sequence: TGCAGCGTGACCGGGACACCCGTGGAAGCTTTCTTT. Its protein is CSVTGTPVEAFF.

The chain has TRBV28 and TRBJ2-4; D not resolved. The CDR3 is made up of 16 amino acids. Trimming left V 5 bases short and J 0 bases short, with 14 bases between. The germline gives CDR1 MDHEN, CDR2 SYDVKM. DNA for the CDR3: TGTGCCAGCAGTGATGGACGGCCTATAGCCAAAAACATTCAGTACTTC. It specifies CASSDGRPIAKNIQYF.

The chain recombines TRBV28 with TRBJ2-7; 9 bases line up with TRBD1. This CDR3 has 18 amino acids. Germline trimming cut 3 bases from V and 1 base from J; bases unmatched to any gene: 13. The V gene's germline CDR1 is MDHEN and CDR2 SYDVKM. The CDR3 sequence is CASSLYQYGQGLSYEQYF. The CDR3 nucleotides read TGTGCCAGCAGTTTGTATCAGTACGGACAGGGGTTGTCCTACGAGCAGTACTTC.

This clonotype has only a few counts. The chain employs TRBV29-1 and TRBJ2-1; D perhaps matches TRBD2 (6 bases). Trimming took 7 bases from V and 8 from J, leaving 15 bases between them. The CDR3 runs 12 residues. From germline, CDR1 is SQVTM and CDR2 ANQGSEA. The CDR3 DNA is TGCAGCGGACAAAACTGGGGGGATGAGCAGTTCTTC. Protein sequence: CSGQNWGDEQFF.

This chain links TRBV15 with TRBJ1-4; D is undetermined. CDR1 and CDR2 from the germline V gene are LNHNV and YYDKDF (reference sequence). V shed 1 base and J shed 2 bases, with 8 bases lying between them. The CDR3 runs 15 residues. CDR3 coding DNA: TGTGCCACCAGCAGAGCCGGGTTTACTAATGAAAAACTGTTTTTT. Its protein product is CATSRAGFTNEKLFF. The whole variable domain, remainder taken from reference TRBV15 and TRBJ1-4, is DAMVIQNPRYQVTQFGKPVTLSCSQTLNHNVMYWYQQKSSQAPKLLFHYYDKDFNNEADTPDNFQSRRPNTSFCFLDIRSPGLGDTAMYLCATSRAGFTNEKLFFGSGTQLSVL.

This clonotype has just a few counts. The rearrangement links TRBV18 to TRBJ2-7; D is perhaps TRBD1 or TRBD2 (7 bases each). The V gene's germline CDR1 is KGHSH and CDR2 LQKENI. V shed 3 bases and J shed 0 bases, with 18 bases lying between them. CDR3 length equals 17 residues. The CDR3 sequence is CASSPFSRGGSSYEQYF. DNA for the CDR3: TGTGCCAGCTCACCCTTTTCCAGGGGGGGGAGCTCCTACGAGCAGTACTTC.

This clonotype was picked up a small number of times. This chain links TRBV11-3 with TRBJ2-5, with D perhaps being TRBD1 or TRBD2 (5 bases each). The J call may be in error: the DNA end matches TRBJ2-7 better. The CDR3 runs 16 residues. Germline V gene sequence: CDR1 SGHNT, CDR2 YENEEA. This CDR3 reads CASSPRWGRGVDEQYF. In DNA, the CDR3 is TGTGCCAGCAGCCCTCGGTGGGGGAGAGGGGTGGACGAGCAGTACTTC.

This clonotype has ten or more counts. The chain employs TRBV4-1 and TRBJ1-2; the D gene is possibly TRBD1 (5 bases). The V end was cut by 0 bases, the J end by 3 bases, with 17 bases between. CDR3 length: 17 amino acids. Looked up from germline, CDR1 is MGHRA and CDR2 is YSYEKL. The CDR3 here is CASSQDPGEFLYYGYTF. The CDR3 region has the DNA TGCGCCAGCAGCCAAGATCCGGGGGAGTTCCTCTACTATGGCTACACCTTC.

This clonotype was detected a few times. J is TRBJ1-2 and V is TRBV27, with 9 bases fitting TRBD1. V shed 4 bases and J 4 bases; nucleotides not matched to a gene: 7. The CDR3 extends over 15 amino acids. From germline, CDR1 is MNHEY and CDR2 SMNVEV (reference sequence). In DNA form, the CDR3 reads TGTGCCAGCAGTTGGGGGGACAGGGCGAGCTATGGCTACACCTTC. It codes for CASSWGDRASYGYTF.

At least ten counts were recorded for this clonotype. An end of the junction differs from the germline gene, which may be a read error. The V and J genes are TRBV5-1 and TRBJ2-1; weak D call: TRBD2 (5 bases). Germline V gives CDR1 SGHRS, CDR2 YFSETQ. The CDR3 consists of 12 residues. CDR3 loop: CASSLEGGEQFF. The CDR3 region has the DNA TGTGCCAGCAGCTTAGAGGGTGGTGAGCAGTTCTTC.

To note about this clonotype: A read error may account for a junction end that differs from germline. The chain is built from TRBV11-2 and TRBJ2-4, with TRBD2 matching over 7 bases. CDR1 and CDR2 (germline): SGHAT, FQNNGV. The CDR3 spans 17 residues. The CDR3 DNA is TGCGCCAGCAGCTTAGCACTAGCGACCTTAGCCAAAAACATTCAGTACTTC. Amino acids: CASSLALATLAKNIQYF.

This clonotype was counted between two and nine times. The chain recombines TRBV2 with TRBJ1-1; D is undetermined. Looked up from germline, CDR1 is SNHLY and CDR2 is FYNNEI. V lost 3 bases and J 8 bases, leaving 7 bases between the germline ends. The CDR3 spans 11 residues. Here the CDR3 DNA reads TGTGCCAGCAGTGAGGGCAGGGAAGCTTTCTTT. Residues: CASSEGREAFF. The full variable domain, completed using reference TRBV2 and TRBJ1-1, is EPEVTQTPSHQVTQMGQEVILRCVPISNHLYFYWYRQILGQKVEFLVSFYNNEISEKSEIFDDQFSVERPDGSNFTLKIRSTKLEDSAMYFCASSEGREAFFGQGTRLTVV.

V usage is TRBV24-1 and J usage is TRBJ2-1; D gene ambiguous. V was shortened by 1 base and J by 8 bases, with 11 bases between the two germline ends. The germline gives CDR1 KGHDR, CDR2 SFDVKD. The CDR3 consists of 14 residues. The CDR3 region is CATSDFDRFDEQFF. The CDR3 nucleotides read TGTGCCACCAGTGATTTTGACCGGTTCGATGAGCAGTTCTTC.

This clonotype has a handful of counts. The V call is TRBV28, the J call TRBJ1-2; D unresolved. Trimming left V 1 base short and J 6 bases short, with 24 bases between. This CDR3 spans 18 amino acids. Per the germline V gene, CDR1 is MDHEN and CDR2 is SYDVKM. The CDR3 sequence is CASSLLVEPNGLDNGYTF. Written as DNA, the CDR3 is TGTGCCAGCAGTTTATTGGTGGAGCCTAACGGGTTAGATAATGGCTACACCTTC.

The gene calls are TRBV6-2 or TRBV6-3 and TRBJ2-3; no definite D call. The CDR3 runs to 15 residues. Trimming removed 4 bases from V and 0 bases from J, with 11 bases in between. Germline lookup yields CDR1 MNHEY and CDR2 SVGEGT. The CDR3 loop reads CASSSPTHSTDTQYF. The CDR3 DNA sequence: TGTGCCAGCAGTTCTCCGACGCATAGCACAGATACGCAGTATTTT.

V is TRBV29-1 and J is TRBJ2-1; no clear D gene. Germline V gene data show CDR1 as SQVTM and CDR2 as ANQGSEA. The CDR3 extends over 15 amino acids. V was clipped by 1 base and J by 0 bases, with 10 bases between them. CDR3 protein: CSVEGARLSYNEQFF. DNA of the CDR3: TGCAGCGTTGAAGGGGCGAGGCTCTCCTACAATGAGCAGTTCTTC.

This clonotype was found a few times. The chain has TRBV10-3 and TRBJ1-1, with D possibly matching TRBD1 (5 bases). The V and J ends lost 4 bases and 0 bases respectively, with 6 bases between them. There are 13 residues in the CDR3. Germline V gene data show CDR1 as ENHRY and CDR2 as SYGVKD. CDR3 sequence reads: CAISGDLNTEAFF. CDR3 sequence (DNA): TGTGCCATCAGTGGGGACCTGAACACTGAAGCTTTCTTT.